The 28 T cell receptor beta chains reported below all come from one sample, sequenced in a study of vaccination effects on CD4 cells after COVID-19. Their antigens are not known. With the ViraFEST assay, the study expanded antigen-specific CD4+ T cells using viral peptide pools, then sequenced them. Upon completion of more than 9 days in culture, CD4+ T cells were isolated. From March to December 2020, the person had a SARS-CoV-2 infection that was confirmed by PCR. Assay used: immunoSEQ multiplex PCR; TCRdb lists only in-frame clones, some missing. The sample shows roughly 45,000 clones, approximately 72% of them seen only once. This material consisted of CD4+ T cells from PBMCs cultured with a peptide pool, taken before COVID-19 vaccination. These TCRs come from a human donor who had a prior SARS-CoV-2 infection.

A word on this clone: At the DNA level, this CDR3 is encoded by other sequences in the same sample as well. The chain has TRBV29-1 and TRBJ2-6; D ambiguous. With 4 bases removed from V and 0 bases from J, the gap between germline ends came to 10 bases. This CDR3 is built from 15 residues. Germline V gene lookup returns CDR1 SQVTM and CDR2 ANQGSEA. The CDR3 spells CSVVGGSSGANVLTF. In DNA form, the CDR3 reads TGCAGCGTTGTCGGCGGCAGCTCTGGGGCCAACGTCCTGACTTTC.

The gene calls are TRBV7-2 and TRBJ2-7, with D unclear. CDR3 size: 13 residues. CDR1 and CDR2 (germline): SGHTA, FQGNSA. Trimming took off 6 bases at V and 0 bases at J, with 9 bases between the two ends. The CDR3 DNA reads as TGTGCCAGCAGGGGCAGGAGCTCCTACGAGCAGTACTTC. It encodes CASRGRSSYEQYF.

This chain uses TRBV7-8 with TRBJ2-7; D is perhaps TRBD2 (5 bases). Trimming took off 4 bases at V and 3 bases at J, with 10 bases between the two ends. The CDR3 runs 13 residues. In germline, CDR1 is SGHVS, CDR2 FQNEAQ. The CDR3 DNA is TGTGCCAGCAGCTCCGGACTTGACTACGAGCAGTACTTC. Its protein is CASSSGLDYEQYF.

The table lists this clone with a few counts. V and J are TRBV5-6 and TRBJ2-7; no clear D gene. This CDR3 has 14 residues. CDR1 and CDR2 (germline): SGHDT, YYEEEE. Trimming removed 6 bases from V and 2 bases from J, with 15 bases in between. DNA of the CDR3: TGTGCCAGCACCGCGAACTGGCTAACCTACGAGCAGTACTTC. It translates to CASTANWLTYEQYF.

The chain is built from TRBV10-3 and TRBJ2-1; D is tentatively TRBD1 or TRBD2 (5 bases each). CDR1 is ENHRY, CDR2 SYGVKD, per germline. Between the trimmed V and J ends, which lost 7 bases and 12 bases, there was a span of 19 bases. This CDR3 has 13 residues. The CDR3 DNA follows: TGTGCCATCAAGGAGGCAGGGCGAGTGGGGCAGTTCTTC. Translation: CAIKEAGRVGQFF.

This clone was seen more than once but under ten times. The V and J genes are TRBV3-1 (or the pseudogene TRBV3-2) and TRBJ1-3; the D gene is possibly TRBD1 (5 bases). CDR3 length: 14 residues. Germline CDR1 is LGHDT and CDR2 is YNNKEL (reference sequence). Trimming took off 3 bases at V and 1 base at J, with 7 bases between the two ends. CDR3 bases: TGTGCCAGCAGCCAGGCAGGGTCTGGAAACACCATATATTTT. Translation gives CASSQAGSGNTIYF.

This clone has only a few counts. The chain carries TRBV30 and TRBJ1-6; D not resolved. The germline V gene encodes CDR1 GTSNPN and CDR2 SVGIG (reference sequence). The V end lost 2 bases, the J end lost 7 bases, and 18 bases lay between the germline ends. The length of the CDR3 is 16 residues. The CDR3 protein is CAWSRNSGAENSPLHF. CDR3 bases: TGTGCCTGGAGTCGAAACTCGGGTGCCGAGAATTCACCCCTCCACTTT.

The chain employs TRBV6-6 and TRBJ2-1; 12 nucleotides agree with TRBD2. The CDR3 length is 15 residues. Germline CDR1 MNHNY, CDR2 SVGAGI (reference sequence). V trimming: 4 bases; J trimming: 8 bases; junction bases outside the gene matches: 6. This CDR3 is CASSFLAGGGDEQFF. In nucleotides, the CDR3 is TGTGCCAGCAGTTTCCTAGCGGGAGGGGGCGATGAGCAGTTCTTC.

This chain joins TRBV21-1 and TRBJ2-5; the D call in the table, TRBD1, was not verified against the DNA. TRBV21-1 is a listed pseudogene. CDR3 length: 17 residues. CDR3 region: CASTKEQETGIQETQYF. The CDR3 coding sequence is TGTGCCAGCACCAAGGAGCAAGAAACAGGGATCCAAGAGACCCAGTACTTC.

The V gene is TRBV7-9, the J gene TRBJ2-5; no reliable D call. Trimming removed 2 bases at V and 1 base at J, with 8 bases between. CDR1 and CDR2 from the germline V gene are SEHNR and FQNEAQ (reference sequence). The CDR3 has 14 residues. The CDR3 sequence: CASSLLVGQETQYF. In DNA, the CDR3 is TGTGCCAGCAGCTTATTGGTAGGCCAAGAGACCCAGTACTTC.

The V call is TRBV27, the J call TRBJ2-6; D not certain. Germline loops: CDR1 MNHEY, CDR2 SMNVEV (reference sequence). The CDR3 is made up of 18 amino acids. The germline V and J ends were trimmed by 4 bases and 0 bases, with 16 bases remaining between them. The CDR3 here is CASSSQDPLLSGANVLTF. The CDR3 nucleotides are TGTGCCAGCAGTTCTCAGGACCCCCTCCTCTCTGGGGCCAACGTCCTGACTTTC.

This CDR3 reads CASSLLTGEKLFF. The CDR3 DNA is TGCGCCAGCAGCCTCCTAACTGGTGAAAAACTGTTTTTT. This rearrangement joins TRBV4-3 to TRBJ1-4; unclear D gene. The CDR3 has 13 amino acids. Germline lookup yields CDR1 LGHNA and CDR2 YSLEER. With 4 bases removed from V and 7 bases from J, the gap between germline ends came to 10 bases.

Only a few counts were recorded for this clone. This chain links TRBV12-5 with TRBJ2-7; D not resolved. V shed 2 bases and J shed 0 bases, with 8 bases lying between them. CDR1 and CDR2 (germline): LGHNT, FRNRAP. The CDR3 runs 14 residues. CDR3 DNA sequence: TGTGCTAGTGGTTTGTCTGCCAGCTCCTACGAGCAGTACTTC. Its translation: CASGLSASSYEQYF.

This clone is a singleton in its sample. V and J are TRBV21-1 and TRBJ1-6. TRBV21-1 is tagged as a pseudogene. CDR3 length: 20 amino acids. In nucleotides, the CDR3 is TGTGCCAGCAGCAAAACACACCGCCGGGTAGCGGGGCGAGTGGATTCACCCCTCCACTTT. Residues: CASSKTHRRVAGRVDSPLHF.

The chain recombines TRBV11-3 with TRBJ2-2; maybe TRBD2 (5 bases). From germline, CDR1 is SGHNT and CDR2 YENEEA. The CDR3 extends over 16 amino acids. With 7 bases removed from V and 7 bases from J, the gap between germline ends came to 22 bases. The CDR3: CASNPGVMGYGGELFF. The CDR3 bases are TGTGCCAGCAACCCCGGGGTTATGGGGTACGGCGGGGAGCTGTTTTTT.

V usage is TRBV29-1 and J usage is TRBJ2-3; 11 nucleotides align to TRBD2. The CDR3 contains 13 residues. After removal of 3 bases from V and 5 bases from J, the junction contained 1 base not matched to a gene. The V gene's germline CDR1 is SQVTM and CDR2 ANQGSEA. The CDR3 bases are TGCAGCGTTGATAGCGGGGGGGTAGATACGCAGTATTTT. Translating it yields CSVDSGGVDTQYF.

The chain uses TRBV27 and TRBJ2-1; maybe TRBD1 (6 bases). Trimming took 6 bases from V and 7 from J, leaving 22 bases between them. Per germline, CDR1 MNHEY and CDR2 SMNVEV (reference sequence). This CDR3 has 16 amino acids. CDR3 nucleotide sequence: TGTGCCAGCAGACCAACCCTTACAGGGTCGGGAAATGAGCAGTTCTTC. It translates to CASRPTLTGSGNEQFF.

The chain couples TRBV7-2 to TRBJ2-3; D is possibly TRBD2 (6 bases). Looked up from germline, CDR1 is SGHTA and CDR2 is FQGNSA. This CDR3 region has 14 residues. V was clipped by 1 base and J by 8 bases, with 13 bases between them. This CDR3 reads CASSLEGGAPTQYF. The CDR3 DNA is TGTGCCAGCAGCTTAGAGGGCGGGGCCCCTACGCAGTATTTT.

The rearrangement links TRBV18 to TRBJ1-1, with D perhaps matching TRBD1 (6 bases). The CDR3 length is 12 residues. Per the germline V gene, CDR1 is KGHSH and CDR2 is LQKENI. Trimming removed 4 bases at V and 7 bases at J, with 10 bases between. For the CDR3, the DNA is TGTGCCAGCTCACAAACAGGGAGTGAAGCTTTCTTT. It encodes CASSQTGSEAFF.

The chain joins TRBV14 to TRBJ2-2; 8 nucleotides line up with TRBD2. The CDR3 is made up of 17 amino acids. Germline V gene lookup returns CDR1 SGHDN and CDR2 FVKESK. V shed 3 bases, J shed 5 bases, and the junction held 11 bases outside the gene matches. The CDR3 loop is CASSQTLWGLETGELFF. The CDR3, as DNA: TGTGCCAGCAGCCAGACACTCTGGGGACTAGAGACCGGGGAGCTGTTTTTT.

The chain is built from TRBV30 and TRBJ1-4; D remains ambiguous. There are 13 residues in the CDR3. Germline CDR1 GTSNPN, CDR2 SVGIG (reference sequence). The V end lost 5 bases, the J end lost 4 bases, and 11 bases lay between the germline ends. CDR3 region: CAWDQSHNEKLFF. The CDR3 DNA reads TGTGCCTGGGACCAAAGCCATAATGAAAAACTGTTTTTT.

Within the sample, this clone is hyperexpanded. DNA of the CDR3: TGTGCCTGGAGCGGTTCGGGCCTCGGGTATGGCTACACCTTC. Translated: CAWSGSGLGYGYTF. The chain combines TRBV30 with TRBJ1-2; D gene unclear. Trimming left V 3 bases short and J 5 bases short, with 16 bases between. Germline CDR1 and CDR2: GTSNPN and SVGIG (reference sequence). This CDR3 is 14 amino acids long.

This rearrangement joins TRBV6-1 to TRBJ2-5; D not resolved. The CDR3 extends over 17 amino acids. Germline V CDR1 and CDR2: MNHNS, SASEGT. V shed 2 bases and J shed 5 bases, with 21 bases lying between them. The CDR3 loop reads CASSEYAGMASGETQYF. Here the CDR3 DNA reads TGTGCCAGCAGTGAATACGCCGGCATGGCGAGTGGGGAGACCCAGTACTTC.

The chain carries TRBV5-4 and TRBJ2-2; D possibly corresponds to TRBD1 (5 bases). Germline CDR1 and CDR2: SGHNT and YYREEE (reference sequence). V gave up 0 bases and J gave up 6 bases, with 18 bases separating them. The CDR3 extends over 17 amino acids. The CDR3, as DNA: TGTGCCAGCAGCTTGGCCTTAAGGGAAGGGGTATCCGGGGAGCTGTTTTTT. Translation: CASSLALREGVSGELFF.

The DNA of the CDR3 is TGTGCCAGCAGCTGGGGGACAAGCGGACAAGAGACCCAGTACTTC. Translated: CASSWGTSGQETQYF. V is TRBV7-9 and J is TRBJ2-5, with D possibly TRBD1 on 6 matching bases. The CDR3 is made up of 15 amino acids. V was trimmed by 4 bases and J by 2 bases, leaving 14 bases between them. From germline, CDR1 is SEHNR and CDR2 FQNEAQ (reference sequence). Looking up the rest from reference TRBV7-9 and TRBJ2-5 gives the full variable domain: DTGVSQNPRHKITKRGQNVTFRCDPISEHNRLYWYRQTLGQGPEFLTYFQNEAQLEKSRLLSDRFSAERPKGSFSTLEIQRTEQGDSAMYLCASSWGTSGQETQYFGPGTRLLVL.

The rearrangement joins TRBV12-3 or TRBV12-4 to TRBJ2-1; the D is unclear. The V and J ends lost 6 bases and 4 bases respectively, with 7 bases between them. This CDR3 spans 12 amino acids. The CDR3 DNA reads as TGTGCCAGCAGCACGTCATACAATGAGCAGTTCTTC. Translated: CASSTSYNEQFF.

The chain carries TRBV18 and TRBJ1-1, with D unresolved. The CDR3 consists of 13 residues. Trimming removed 5 bases at V and 5 bases at J, with 12 bases between. Germline loops: CDR1 KGHSH, CDR2 LQKENI. CDR3 sequence reads: CASSDNQRTEAFF. DNA for the CDR3: TGTGCCAGCTCAGACAACCAGAGGACTGAAGCTTTCTTT. Looking up the rest from reference TRBV18 and TRBJ1-1 gives the full variable domain: NAGVMQNPRHLVRRRGQEARLRCSPMKGHSHVYWYRQLPEEGLKFMVYLQKENIIDESGMPKERFSAEFPKEGPSILRIQQVVRGDSAAYFCASSDNQRTEAFFGQGTRLTVV.

J is TRBJ2-7 and V is TRBV5-6; no firm D call. CDR3 length equals 12 residues. The V and J ends lost 1 base and 6 bases respectively, with 8 bases between them. The germline V gene has CDR1 SGHDT and CDR2 YYEEEE. CDR3 in amino acids: CASSLMGGEQYF. CDR3 nucleotide sequence: TGTGCCAGCAGCTTGATGGGCGGCGAGCAGTACTTC.